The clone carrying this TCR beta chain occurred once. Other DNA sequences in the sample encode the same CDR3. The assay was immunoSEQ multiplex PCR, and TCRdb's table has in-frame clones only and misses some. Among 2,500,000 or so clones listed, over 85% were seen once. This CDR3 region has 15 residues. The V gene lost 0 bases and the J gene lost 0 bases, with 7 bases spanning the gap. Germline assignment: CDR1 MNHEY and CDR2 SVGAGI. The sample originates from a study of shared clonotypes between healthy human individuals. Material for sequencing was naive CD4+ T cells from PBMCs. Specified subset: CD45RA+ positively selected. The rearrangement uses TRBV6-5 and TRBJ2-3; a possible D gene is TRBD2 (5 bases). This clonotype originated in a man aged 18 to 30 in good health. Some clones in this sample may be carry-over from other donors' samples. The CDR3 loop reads CASSYSWTSTDTQYF. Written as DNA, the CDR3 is TGTGCCAGCAGTTACTCGTGGACTAGCACAGATACGCAGTATTTT.